This T cell receptor (beta chain) was recovered during a study of blood T cell repertoires in COVID-19. About the study: Researchers got acute and convalescent COVID-19 samples from the United States, Italy and Spain. T cells, B-cell-depleted T cells, or PBMCs supplied cDNA or gDNA.

CDR1 and CDR2 (germline): MNHEY, SVGAGI. This CDR3 is 12 amino acids long. Trimming pared 4 bases from V and 6 bases from J, leaving 10 bases between. In the original processing: Estimation of nucleated cell counts was performed using reference gene primer amplification. Profiled with immunoSEQ multiplex PCR; TCRdb holds only in-frame clones, not every one. V, J and clone size were drawn from that table, and D and trimming were deduced from the DNA. The sample contains 70,000 or so clones, 80% of which appear only once. During active infection, Seattle patients enrolled and were then monitored through disease.

Input material: peripheral blood. The sequence was collected from a man between 45 and 60 years old with COVID-19, enrolled during active disease. The chain is built from TRBV6-5 and TRBJ2-7; no firm D call. CDR3 nucleotides: TGTGCCAGCAGTTCCCCCCGCGGCGAGCAGTACTTC. It encodes CASSSPRGEQYF.